This is a list of T cell receptor beta chains from one sample in a study of graft-versus-host responses after intestinal transplantation. TCRdb keeps only in-frame clones here, not all; method: immunoSEQ multiplex PCR. Here the sample spans several thousand clones, around a third being singletons. Sample: alloreactive CD8+ T cells from a mixed lymphocyte reaction culture, taken before transplantation. These receptors all stem from a human patient who was an organ donor for intestinal transplantation. CDR3s include the opening cysteine and the closing phenylalanine or tryptophan. The D gene is left open where the match is weak. Size is omitted from some rows. Given values are once, few, many or a class for expanded clones.

j_gene | abundance | v_gene | d_gene | CDR3nt | CDR3aa
TRBJ2-5 | - | TRBV5-1 | TRBD2 | TGCGCCAGCAGCCTATGGACTAGCGGGGGGGAGACCCAGTACTTC | CASSLWTSGGETQYF
TRBJ2-7 | - | TRBV5-1 | - | TGTGCCAGCAGCTTTGTCGTGGACTCCGCCGAGCAGTACTTC | CASSFVVDSAEQYF
TRBJ2-1 | once | TRBV11-3 | - | TGTGCCAGCAGCCCAAAGACCACAGGGATAGGTTCTCGTGAGCAGTTCTTC | CASSPKTTGIGSREQFF
TRBJ2-3 | - | TRBV2 | - | TGTGCCAGCGAGGGGTCCGGGCACGAATCTAGCACAGATACGCAGTATTTT | CASEGSGHESSTDTQYF
TRBJ2-5 | - | TRBV6-5 | - | TGTGCCAGCAGTCCCAGGGGTTATGGCGGGGAGACCCAGTACTTC | CASSPRGYGGETQYF
TRBJ2-7 | - | TRBV7-9 | TRBD1 | TGTGCCAGCAGCATACCAGTCAGGGGGACCCCCTACGAGCAGTACTTC | CASSIPVRGTPYEQYF
TRBJ2-7 | few | TRBV11-3 | - | TGTGCCAGCAGCCCCGCCCCTCGCGGGGTTTCTTACGAGCAGTACTTC | CASSPAPRGVSYEQYF
TRBJ2-5 | medium-sized | TRBV7-6 | TRBD2 | TGTGCCAGCAGCCCCCTAGCGGGGGGTTCAGAGACCCAGTACTTC | CASSPLAGGSETQYF
TRBJ2-1 | medium-sized | TRBV9 | TRBD2 | TGTGCCAGCAGCGTATGGATCTCGGGGGGGCTGGATGAGCAGTTCTTC | CASSVWISGGLDEQFF
TRBJ2-2 | - | TRBV7-2 | - | TGTGCCAGCGGCCTCCAATCACCAGGGGGGCGGGGCACCGGGGAGCTGTTTTTT | CASGLQSPGGRGTGELFF
TRBJ2-7 | few | TRBV5-6 | - | TGTGCCAGCAGCCTCGTGGCCTACGAGCAGTACTTC | CASSLVAYEQYF
TRBJ1-3 | few | TRBV5-6 | - | TGTGCCAGCAGCTTGGAGGAAGGGAGCTCTGGAAACACCATATATTTT | CASSLEEGSSGNTIYF
TRBJ1-2 | - | TRBV7-9 | - | TGTGCCAGCAGCTTAAGCCCCCGGCCGGGACCTAACTATGGCTACACCTTC | CASSLSPRPGPNYGYTF
TRBJ2-7 | - | TRBV4-1 | TRBD1 | TGCGCCAGCAGCCTACGGACAGGTCCCTATTTTCCCTACGAGCAGTACTTC | CASSLRTGPYFPYEQYF
TRBJ2-2 | - | TRBV9 | - | TGTGCCAGCAGCGGACACGGGGAGCTGTTTTTT | CASSGHGELFF
TRBJ1-5 | medium-sized | TRBV27 | - | TGTGCCAGCACCGCGACAGGATACAATCAGCCCCAGCATTTT | CASTATGYNQPQHF